Sequencing of this T cell receptor (beta chain) was carried out in a study of blood T cell repertoires in COVID-19. V gave up 3 bases and J gave up 5 bases, with 8 bases separating them. The germline CDR1 and CDR2 sequences are SGHDN and FVKESK. The CDR3 totals 12 residues. Clinical history as reported by participants underpinned cohort assignment. Under the authors' procedure: The authors estimated nucleated cell counts from reference gene primer amplification. Here immunoSEQ multiplex PCR was the method, and the copy in TCRdb shows in-frame clones only, minus some. That table gives V, J and clone size, and the DNA gave D and trimming. The table shows under 250,000 clones, with 75% to 85% occurring only once.

Sample: PBMCs or T cells enriched from blood (not recorded which). V usage is TRBV14 and J usage is TRBJ2-7; D might be TRBD2 (5 bases). The origin of this receptor is a woman between 50 and 59 years old with acute COVID-19. Here the CDR3 reads CASSHLEDEQYF. In nucleotides, the CDR3 is TGTGCCAGCAGCCATCTGGAGGACGAGCAGTACTTC.